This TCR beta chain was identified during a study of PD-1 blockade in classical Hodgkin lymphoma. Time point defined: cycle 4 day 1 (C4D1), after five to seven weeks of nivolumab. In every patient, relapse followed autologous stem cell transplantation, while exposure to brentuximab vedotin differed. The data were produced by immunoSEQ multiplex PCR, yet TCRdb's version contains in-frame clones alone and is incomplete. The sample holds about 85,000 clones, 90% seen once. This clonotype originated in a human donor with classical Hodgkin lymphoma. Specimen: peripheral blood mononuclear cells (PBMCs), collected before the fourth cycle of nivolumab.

Here the CDR3 reads CASSVRVTNTEAFF. The CDR3 DNA follows: TGTGCCAGCAGTGTAAGGGTAACGAACACTGAAGCTTTCTTT. The J gene is TRBJ1-1, the V gene TRBV2; D uncertain. Germline V gene data show CDR1 as SNHLY and CDR2 as FYNNEI. The V end was cut by 4 bases, the J end by 1 base, with 10 bases between. The CDR3 consists of 14 residues.